Listed below are T cell receptor beta chains from one sample, sequenced in a study of Ad26.COV2.S vaccination and SARS-CoV-2 variants. TCRdb keeps only in-frame clones here, not all; method: immunoSEQ multiplex PCR. The data hold about 400,000 clones, with around 93% observed a single time. The material was peripheral blood, obtained in a trial of Ad26.COV2.S vaccine versus placebo. These receptors all come from a person aged 18 to 59 who received the Ad26.COV2.S COVID-19 vaccine or a placebo. Both conserved end residues are trimmed from each CDR3. Rows give clone size only sometimes, using once, few, many, or a class for an expanded clone.

clone_size	j_call	v_call	cdr3_aa
NA	TRBJ2-1	TRBV29-1	SVAGGPSSYNEQF
NA	TRBJ1-1	TRBV7-9	ASSSLQGRSTEAF
NA	TRBJ1-1	TRBV4-3	ASSQAGDGTEAF
NA	TRBJ2-5	TRBV29-1	SVEGTAYDQETQY
NA	TRBJ2-1	TRBV4-3	ASSQEASGFEQF
NA	TRBJ1-2	TRBV5-1	ASSLGTGVYGYT
NA	TRBJ2-2	TRBV15	ATSSALGLAGVKNTGELF
NA	TRBJ2-7	TRBV6-2/TRBV6-3	ASSYSSTYEQY
NA	TRBJ2-7	TRBV5-1	ASSLPLAGYEQY
NA	TRBJ1-2	TRBV6-5	ASRQGSNYGYT
NA	TRBJ1-5	TRBV2	ASSVDQPQH
NA	TRBJ2-2	TRBV7-2	ASSLVGSGAGELF
NA	TRBJ1-2	TRBV12-3/TRBV12-4	ASKGDLNYGYT
once	TRBJ2-7	TRBV28	ASSFRGRRGSEQY
once	TRBJ2-2	TRBV18	ASSPGLAGSGELF
once	TRBJ1-5	TRBV6-2/TRBV6-3	ASSYIPGPKSNQPQH
once	TRBJ2-2	TRBV7-9	ASSHSPGTGLGTGELF
NA	TRBJ2-1	TRBV19	ASSMGPPNEQF
NA	TRBJ2-3	TRBV5-1	ASTGQGASTDTQY
NA	TRBJ2-7	TRBV7-2	ASSLRGGGGTYLYEQY
NA	TRBJ1-5	TRBV28	ASTNNQPQH
NA	TRBJ1-1	TRBV3-1/TRBV3-2	ASMGGDRSNTEAF
NA	TRBJ2-3	TRBV7-2	ASSPGGLTDTQY
NA	TRBJ2-7	TRBV7-6	ASSPSGRSSYEQY
NA	TRBJ2-1	TRBV9	ASSVEDRRHNEQF
NA	TRBJ1-5	TRBV11-3	ASMHRGNQPQH
NA	TRBJ2-2	TRBV5-1	ASSLTGGRSTGELF
NA	TRBJ2-5	TRBV4-3	ASSQDHRSGETQY
once	TRBJ2-7	TRBV27	ASRPKTGGVYEQY
NA	TRBJ1-2	TRBV12-3/TRBV12-4	ASSPTENYGYT
NA	TRBJ1-5	TRBV18	ASSPDRGQLPQH
NA	TRBJ1-6	TRBV18	ASSPYRGRGNSPLH
NA	TRBJ1-2	TRBV6-5	ASSSAGQLYGYT
NA	TRBJ2-7	TRBV28	ASNSLLGQGPYEQY
NA	TRBJ1-6	TRBV28	ASSTGSNSPLH
NA	TRBJ1-3	TRBV7-2	ASSYGPLRSGNTIY
NA	TRBJ2-1	TRBV12-3/TRBV12-4	ASLPAGGMGQF
once	TRBJ2-7	TRBV6-2/TRBV6-3	ASSYGTDSYEQY
NA	TRBJ1-3	TRBV7-9	ASSLVENTIY
NA	TRBJ2-5	TRBV28	ASRVRGGTQETQY
NA	TRBJ1-1	TRBV11-2	ASSFSGVTEAF